One and the same sample provided the 27 T cell receptor beta chains below, sequenced in a study of blood T cell repertoires in COVID-19. Assay: immunoSEQ multiplex PCR; the TCRdb copy retains only in-frame clones and omits some. The repertoire has 170,000 or so clones, approximately 80% of them found once; the top ten carry less than 3.5%. The sample comprised peripheral blood. The receptors come from a woman aged 60 to 75 with acute or convalescent COVID-19.

The chain is built from TRBV2 and TRBJ1-2, with a tentative D call TRBD1 (6 bases). The V end was cut by 4 bases, the J end by 4 bases, with 16 bases between. The CDR3 is made up of 15 amino acids. CDR1 SNHLY and CDR2 FYNNEI come from the germline V gene. In DNA, the CDR3 is TGTGCCAGCAGTGCCTACAGGGAAGGGACCTATGGCTACACCTTC. Its protein product is CASSAYREGTYGYTF. Full variable domain (rest looked up from reference TRBV2 and TRBJ1-2): EPEVTQTPSHQVTQMGQEVILRCVPISNHLYFYWYRQILGQKVEFLVSFYNNEISEKSEIFDDQFSVERPDGSNFTLKIRSTKLEDSAMYFCASSAYREGTYGYTFGSGTRLTVV.

V gene TRBV6-4 combines with J gene TRBJ1-2; the D is unclear. The V and J ends lost 2 bases and 4 bases respectively, with 17 bases between them. CDR1 is MRHNA and CDR2 is SNTAGT in the germline V gene. This CDR3 contains 16 residues. In DNA form, the CDR3 reads TGTGCCAGCAGTGACACTCCGAATAACCCTAGCTATGGCTACACCTTC. Amino acids: CASSDTPNNPSYGYTF.

In its sample, this clone was seen a few times. The rearrangement joins TRBV6-1 to TRBJ2-7, with 8 positions matching TRBD2. Trimming took 2 bases from V and 12 from J; bases not matched to a gene: 6. Germline loops: CDR1 MNHNS, CDR2 SASEGT. The CDR3 covers 12 residues. This CDR3 is CASSESREGVYF. CDR3 bases: TGTGCCAGCAGTGAAAGTCGGGAGGGAGTGTACTTC.

The chain links TRBV9 to TRBJ1-6; D might be TRBD1 (6 bases). CDR1 is SGDLS, CDR2 YYNGEE, per germline. V was trimmed by 0 bases and J by 0 bases, leaving 10 bases between them. The CDR3 is 17 residues long. The CDR3 sequence is CASSVGGGTSYNSPLHF. The CDR3 bases are TGTGCCAGCAGCGTAGGAGGGGGAACCTCCTATAATTCACCCCTCCACTTT.

This chain joins TRBV7-8 and TRBJ2-7, with a possible D match to TRBD2 (5 bases). The V gene lost 5 bases and the J gene lost 0 bases, with 14 bases spanning the gap. Germline V gene lookup returns CDR1 SGHVS and CDR2 FQNEAQ. CDR3 length: 15 residues. CDR3 sequence: CASSPRDRSSYEQYF. For the CDR3, the DNA is TGTGCCAGCAGCCCCCGGGATAGGAGCTCCTACGAGCAGTACTTC.

The rearrangement uses TRBV5-1 and TRBJ2-5; 7 positions match TRBD1. CDR3 size: 15 residues. Trimming took 5 bases from V and 5 from J; bases not matched to a gene: 12. CDR1 and CDR2 (germline): SGHRS, YFSETQ. The CDR3 DNA reads TGCGCCAGCAGGAGTCAAACAGGGGTTCGGGAGACCCAGTACTTC. Protein: CASRSQTGVRETQYF.

J is TRBJ1-1 and V is TRBV15; TRBD1 agrees at 8 bases. This CDR3 region has 14 residues. Per the germline V gene, CDR1 is LNHNV and CDR2 is YYDKDF (reference sequence). V lost 5 bases to trimming and J lost 7 bases; unmatched junction nucleotides: 9. This CDR3 is CATSGPGQVLEAFF. The CDR3 nucleotides are TGTGCCACCAGCGGACCGGGACAGGTTCTTGAAGCTTTCTTT. The variable domain in full, completed from reference TRBV15 and TRBJ1-1, reads DAMVIQNPRYQVTQFGKPVTLSCSQTLNHNVMYWYQQKSSQAPKLLFHYYDKDFNNEADTPDNFQSRRPNTSFCFLDIRSPGLGDTAMYLCATSGPGQVLEAFFGQGTRLTVV.

The chain has TRBV5-4 and TRBJ1-2; D perhaps matches TRBD1 (5 bases). The V gene lost 1 base and the J gene lost 7 bases, with 11 bases spanning the gap. CDR1 is SGHNT and CDR2 is YYREEE in the germline V gene (reference sequence). The length of the CDR3 is 13 residues. DNA for the CDR3: TGTGCCAGCAGCTTGCAGGGCTTTAGTGGCTACACCTTC. It encodes CASSLQGFSGYTF.

The chain combines TRBV28 with TRBJ2-7, with D possibly TRBD2 on 6 matching bases. The CDR3 length is 15 residues. Trimming shortened V by 4 bases and J by 4 bases, and 17 bases separated the two germline ends. Germline-derived CDR1 and CDR2 are MDHEN and SYDVKM. The CDR3 DNA follows: TGTGCCAGCAGTTCCCCGGGTAGCGGAGTATACGAGCAGTACTTC. This codes for CASSSPGSGVYEQYF. The variable domain in full, completed from reference TRBV28 and TRBJ2-7, reads DVKVTQSSRYLVKRTGEKVFLECVQDMDHENMFWYRQDPGLGLRLIYFSYDVKMKEKGDIPEGYSVSREKKERFSLILESASTNQTSMYLCASSSPGSGVYEQYFGPGTRLTVT.

This chain connects TRBV11-3 to TRBJ1-1; D is unresolved. The CDR3 spans 13 residues. In germline, CDR1 is SGHNT, CDR2 YENEEA. Trimming cost V 1 base and J 4 bases, with 7 bases left between them. This chain's CDR3 is CASSLGASTEAFF. Written as DNA, the CDR3 is TGTGCCAGCAGCTTAGGGGCATCCACTGAAGCTTTCTTT.

The chain carries TRBV27 and TRBJ2-5; 12 bases are shared with TRBD2. The CDR3 is 18 amino acids. V was pared by 5 bases and J by 5 bases, with 15 bases of the junction left unmatched. CDR1 is MNHEY, CDR2 SMNVEV, per germline (reference sequence). In DNA form, the CDR3 reads TGTGCCAGCAGTCCCCTTGTCCGGACTAGCGGGGAATATGAGACCCAGTACTTC. This encodes CASSPLVRTSGEYETQYF.

The genes are TRBV3-1 (or the pseudogene TRBV3-2) and TRBJ1-2, with D hard to call. Trimming left V 1 base short and J 7 bases short, with 10 bases between. The CDR3 is 13 residues long. CDR1 LGHDT and CDR2 YNNKEL come from the germline V gene (reference sequence). CDR3 residues: CASSQVEGRGYTF. The CDR3 DNA follows: TGTGCCAGCAGCCAAGTAGAGGGTCGTGGCTACACCTTC.

This rearrangement joins TRBV27 to TRBJ2-2; 7 bases line up with TRBD1. Germline V gene sequence: CDR1 MNHEY, CDR2 SMNVEV (reference sequence). This CDR3 has 13 amino acids. Germline trimming cut 4 bases from V and 5 bases from J; bases unmatched to any gene: 1. The CDR3 loop is CASSSGGTGELFF. Written as DNA, the CDR3 is TGTGCCAGCAGTTCAGGGGGAACCGGGGAGCTGTTTTTT.

The chain joins TRBV3-1 (or the pseudogene TRBV3-2) to TRBJ1-2; 8 bases are a match to TRBD1. V shed 8 bases and J 8 bases; nucleotides not matched to a gene: 4. The CDR3 sequence is 11 residues long. Germline CDR1 reads LGHDT; CDR2 reads YNNKEL (reference sequence). CDR3 nucleotides: TGTGCCAGCGGACAGGGAGGAGGCTACACCTTC. This sequence encodes CASGQGGGYTF.

The chain couples TRBV7-2 to TRBJ2-3; D not resolved. The CDR3 spans 12 residues. Germline assignment: CDR1 SGHTA and CDR2 FQGNSA. V was clipped by 3 bases and J by 6 bases, with 7 bases between them. The CDR3 loop is CASSFGGDTQYF. Written as DNA, the CDR3 is TGTGCCAGCAGCTTCGGCGGCGATACGCAGTATTTT.

The gene calls are TRBV7-8 and TRBJ1-1; the match to TRBD1 covers 9 bases. The CDR3 sequence is 17 residues long. Germline CDR1 reads SGHVS; CDR2 reads FQNEAQ. V shed 3 bases, J shed 4 bases, and the junction held 12 bases outside the gene matches. CDR3 sequence: CASSFPRDRAGITEAFF. The DNA of the CDR3 is TGTGCCAGCAGCTTCCCCCGGGACAGGGCTGGGATCACTGAAGCTTTCTTT.

The rearrangement joins TRBV5-4 to TRBJ2-3; the match to TRBD1 covers 7 bases. After removal of 0 bases from V and 0 bases from J, the junction contained 13 bases not matched to a gene. Germline CDR1 SGHNT, CDR2 YYREEE (reference sequence). The CDR3 has 19 amino acids. For the CDR3, the DNA is TGTGCCAGCAGCTTGGACCCCCCCGCGCTACAGGGGAGCACAGATACGCAGTATTTT. Translated: CASSLDPPALQGSTDTQYF.

The J gene is TRBJ1-1, the V gene TRBV4-2, with unresolved D. In germline, CDR1 is LGHNA, CDR2 YNFKEQ. Trimming pared 0 bases from V and 1 base from J, leaving 6 bases between. The CDR3 is 14 residues long. The CDR3 spells CASSQERGNTEAFF. CDR3 coding DNA: TGTGCCAGCAGCCAAGAGCGGGGGAACACTGAAGCTTTCTTT.

The CDR3 here is CSASSPIVEQYF. CDR3 bases: TGCAGTGCTAGTAGTCCCATAGTAGAGCAGTACTTC. The chain joins TRBV20-1 to TRBJ2-7; D is unclear. The length of the CDR3 is 12 residues. V lost 3 bases and J lost 7, with 13 bases in between. CDR1 and CDR2 (germline): DFQATT, SNEGSKA (reference sequence).

This chain joins TRBV7-6 and TRBJ2-3; 7 positions agree with TRBD2. V gave up 2 bases and J gave up 1 base; unmatched junction bases: 15. CDR3 size: 19 residues. In germline, CDR1 is SGHVS, CDR2 FNYEAQ. CDR3 nucleotides: TGTGCCAGCAGCTTAATGGGGGGGACGAGGAGAGGTGGCACAGATACGCAGTATTTT. Protein: CASSLMGGTRRGGTDTQYF.

The V call is TRBV18, the J call TRBJ1-5; TRBD1 matches 8 bases. The V gene's germline CDR1 is KGHSH and CDR2 LQKENI. The CDR3 totals 15 residues. V dropped 2 bases and J dropped 6; count of bases not matched to a gene: 6. CDR3: CASSPGQGRAQPQHF. In nucleotides, the CDR3 is TGTGCCAGCTCACCAGGACAGGGCCGAGCTCAGCCCCAGCATTTT. The full variable domain, its missing parts supplied by reference TRBV18 and TRBJ1-5, is NAGVMQNPRHLVRRRGQEARLRCSPMKGHSHVYWYRQLPEEGLKFMVYLQKENIIDESGMPKERFSAEFPKEGPSILRIQQVVRGDSAAYFCASSPGQGRAQPQHFGDGTRLSIL.

The V gene is TRBV7-9, the J gene TRBJ2-7; D uncertain. This CDR3 is built from 11 residues. Germline-derived CDR1 and CDR2 are SEHNR and FQNEAQ (reference sequence). With 2 bases removed from V and 3 bases from J, the gap between germline ends came to 2 bases. The CDR3 reads CASSLHYEQYF. CDR3 sequence (DNA): TGTGCCAGCAGCTTACACTACGAGCAGTACTTC.

This rearrangement joins TRBV9 to TRBJ1-6; no reliable D call. The CDR3 totals 15 residues. The V end was cut by 1 base, the J end by 6 bases, with 11 bases between. Germline V gives CDR1 SGDLS, CDR2 YYNGEE. This CDR3 reads CASSVLSGSNSPLHF. CDR3 bases: TGTGCCAGCAGCGTATTATCTGGGAGTAATTCACCCCTCCACTTT.

The rearrangement uses TRBV7-9 and TRBJ2-2; D perhaps matches TRBD1 (5 bases). Germline loops: CDR1 SEHNR, CDR2 FQNEAQ (reference sequence). The CDR3 is 15 amino acids. V dropped 7 bases and J dropped 1 base, with 13 bases sitting between them. CDR3 sequence (DNA): TGTGCCAGCACCTCGACAGTAAAGAACACCGGGGAGCTGTTTTTT. Amino acids: CASTSTVKNTGELFF. Full variable domain (remainder filled in from reference TRBV7-9 and TRBJ2-2): DTGVSQNPRHKITKRGQNVTFRCDPISEHNRLYWYRQTLGQGPEFLTYFQNEAQLEKSRLLSDRFSAERPKGSFSTLEIQRTEQGDSAMYLCASTSTVKNTGELFFGEGSRLTVL.

This sequence joins TRBV5-4 and TRBJ2-3; D ambiguous. In germline, CDR1 is SGHNT, CDR2 YYREEE (reference sequence). The CDR3 is 15 residues long. The V end lost 0 bases, the J end lost 0 bases, and 8 bases lay between the germline ends. The chain's CDR3 is CASSLEQASTDTQYF. DNA for the CDR3: TGTGCCAGCAGCTTGGAGCAGGCCAGCACAGATACGCAGTATTTT.

This chain connects TRBV7-9 to TRBJ1-4; 12 bases are shared with TRBD1. The germline V gene has CDR1 SEHNR and CDR2 FQNEAQ (reference sequence). Trimming cost V 7 bases and J 7 bases; bases outside gene matches: 22. CDR3 length equals 20 residues. Here the CDR3 DNA reads TGTGCCAGCACTCCTGTCGGGTCCGGGACAGGGGGCGCGGAGGGTGAAAAACTGTTTTTT. This codes for CASTPVGSGTGGAEGEKLFF. Looking up the rest from reference TRBV7-9 and TRBJ1-4 gives the full variable domain: DTGVSQNPRHKITKRGQNVTFRCDPISEHNRLYWYRQTLGQGPEFLTYFQNEAQLEKSRLLSDRFSAERPKGSFSTLEIQRTEQGDSAMYLCASTPVGSGTGGAEGEKLFFGSGTQLSVL.

The chain combines TRBV2 with TRBJ1-2; D is undetermined. Trimming removed 5 bases at V and 4 bases at J, with 23 bases between. From germline, CDR1 is SNHLY and CDR2 FYNNEI. This CDR3 is 17 amino acids long. The CDR3 bases are TGTGCCAGCAGTCCCGACACGACTACATTACGCACCTATGGCTACACCTTC. Amino acid sequence: CASSPDTTTLRTYGYTF.